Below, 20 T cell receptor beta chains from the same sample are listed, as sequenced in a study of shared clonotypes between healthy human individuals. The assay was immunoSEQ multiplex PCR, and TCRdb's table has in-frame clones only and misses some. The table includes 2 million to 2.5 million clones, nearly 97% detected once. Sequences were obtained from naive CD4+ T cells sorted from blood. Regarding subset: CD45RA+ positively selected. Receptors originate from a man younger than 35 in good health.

This CDR3 is CANSRNCVGEQYF. CDR3 nucleotides: TGTGCCAACTCCCGGAATTGCGTTGGTGAGCAGTACTTC. This rearrangement joins TRBV14 to TRBJ2-7; unclear D gene. Germline V gene lookup returns CDR1 SGHDN and CDR2 FVKESK. The CDR3 is 13 residues long. V lost 10 bases to trimming and J lost 7 bases, with 20 bases between them.

For the CDR3, the DNA is TGTGCCAGCAGCGTAATAGCGGGGGTTGAGGGGGATACGCAGTATTTT. This translates into CASSVIAGVEGDTQYF. The V call is TRBV9, the J call TRBJ2-3; 9 bases agree with TRBD2. Germline values: CDR1 SGDLS, CDR2 YYNGEE. After removal of 1 base from V and 6 bases from J, the junction contained 9 bases not matched to a gene. CDR3 length equals 16 residues.

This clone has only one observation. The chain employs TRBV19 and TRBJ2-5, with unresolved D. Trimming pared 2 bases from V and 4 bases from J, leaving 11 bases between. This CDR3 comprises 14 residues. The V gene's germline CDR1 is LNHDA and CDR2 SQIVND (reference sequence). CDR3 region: CASSILSPAETQYF. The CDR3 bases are TGTGCCAGTAGTATACTTTCCCCGGCAGAGACCCAGTACTTC.

In DNA, the CDR3 is TGTGCCAGCAGCTTAACCGGAGACAGGGATCAGCCCCAGCATTTT. Encoded protein: CASSLTGDRDQPQHF. The chain links TRBV7-9 to TRBJ1-5; TRBD1 matches at 7 bases. The CDR3 has 15 amino acids. V lost 2 bases to trimming and J lost 5 bases; unmatched junction nucleotides: 6. Germline values: CDR1 SEHNR, CDR2 FQNEAQ (reference sequence). Full variable domain (outside the CDR3, taken from reference TRBV7-9 and TRBJ1-5): DTGVSQNPRHKITKRGQNVTFRCDPISEHNRLYWYRQTLGQGPEFLTYFQNEAQLEKSRLLSDRFSAERPKGSFSTLEIQRTEQGDSAMYLCASSLTGDRDQPQHFGDGTRLSIL.

The CDR3 nucleotides are TGCGCCAGCAGCACTACTAGCGGGGGCCGCACAGATACGCAGTATTTT. It yields the protein CASSTTSGGRTDTQYF. The chain uses TRBV5-1 and TRBJ2-3; 11 positions agree with TRBD2. Germline trimming cut 4 bases from V and 1 base from J; bases unmatched to any gene: 5. Germline lookup yields CDR1 SGHRS and CDR2 YFSETQ. This CDR3 contains 16 residues.

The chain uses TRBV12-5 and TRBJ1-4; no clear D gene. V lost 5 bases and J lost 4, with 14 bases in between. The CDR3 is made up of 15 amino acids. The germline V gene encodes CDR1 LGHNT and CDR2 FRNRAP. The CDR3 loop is CASGPDQRVNEKLFF. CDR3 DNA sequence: TGTGCTAGTGGTCCCGACCAGAGGGTTAATGAAAAACTGTTTTTT.

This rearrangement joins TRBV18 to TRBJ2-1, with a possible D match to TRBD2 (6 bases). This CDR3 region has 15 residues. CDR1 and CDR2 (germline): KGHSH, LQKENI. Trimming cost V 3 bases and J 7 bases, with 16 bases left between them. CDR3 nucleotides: TGTGCCAGCTCACCGCCGGGACTTCAGGCTAATGAGCAGTTCTTC. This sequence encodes CASSPPGLQANEQFF. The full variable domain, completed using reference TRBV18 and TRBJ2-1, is NAGVMQNPRHLVRRRGQEARLRCSPMKGHSHVYWYRQLPEEGLKFMVYLQKENIIDESGMPKERFSAEFPKEGPSILRIQQVVRGDSAAYFCASSPPGLQANEQFFGPGTRLTVL.

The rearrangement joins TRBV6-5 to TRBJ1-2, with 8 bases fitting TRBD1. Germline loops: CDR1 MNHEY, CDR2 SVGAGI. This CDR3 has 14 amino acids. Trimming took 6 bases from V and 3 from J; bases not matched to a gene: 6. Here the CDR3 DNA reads TGTGCCAGCAGCCGGACAGGGAAGGACTATGGCTACACCTTC. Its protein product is CASSRTGKDYGYTF.

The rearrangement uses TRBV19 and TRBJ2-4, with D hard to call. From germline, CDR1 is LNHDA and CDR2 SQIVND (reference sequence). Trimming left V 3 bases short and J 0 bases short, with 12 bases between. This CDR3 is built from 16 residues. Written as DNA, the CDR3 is TGTGCCAGTAGTATCGGAGCGCCCCTAGCCAAAAACATTCAGTACTTC. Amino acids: CASSIGAPLAKNIQYF.

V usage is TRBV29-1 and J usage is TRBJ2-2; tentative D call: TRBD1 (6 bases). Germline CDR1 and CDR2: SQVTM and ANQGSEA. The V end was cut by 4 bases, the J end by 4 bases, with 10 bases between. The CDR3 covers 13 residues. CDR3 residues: CSVVQGGTGELFF. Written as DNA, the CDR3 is TGCAGCGTTGTACAGGGTGGCACCGGGGAGCTGTTTTTT.

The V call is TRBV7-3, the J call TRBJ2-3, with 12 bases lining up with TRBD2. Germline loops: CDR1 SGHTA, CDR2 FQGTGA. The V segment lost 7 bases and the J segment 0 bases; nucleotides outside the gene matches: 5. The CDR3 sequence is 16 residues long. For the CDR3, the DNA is TGTGCCAGCACCACCGGACTAGCGGGGAGCACAGATACGCAGTATTTT. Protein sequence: CASTTGLAGSTDTQYF.

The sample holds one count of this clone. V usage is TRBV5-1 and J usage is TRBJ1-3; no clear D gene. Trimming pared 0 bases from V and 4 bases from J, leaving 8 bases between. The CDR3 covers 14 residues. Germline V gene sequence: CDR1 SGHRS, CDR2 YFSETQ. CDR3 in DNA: TGCGCCAGCAGCTTGGGTGTCGGCGGAAACACCATATATTTT. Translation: CASSLGVGGNTIYF.

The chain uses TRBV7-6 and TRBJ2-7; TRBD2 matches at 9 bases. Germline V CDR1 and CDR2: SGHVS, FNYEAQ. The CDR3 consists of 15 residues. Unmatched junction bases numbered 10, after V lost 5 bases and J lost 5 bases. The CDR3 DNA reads TGTGCCAGCAGCCCGAGTAGCGGGGGCTGGGACGAGCAGTACTTC. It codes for CASSPSSGGWDEQYF.

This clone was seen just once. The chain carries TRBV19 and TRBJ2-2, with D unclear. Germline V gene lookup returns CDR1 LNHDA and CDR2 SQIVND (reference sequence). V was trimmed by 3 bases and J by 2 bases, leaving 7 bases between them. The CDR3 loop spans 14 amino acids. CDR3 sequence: CASSIGANTGELFF. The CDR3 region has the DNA TGTGCCAGTAGTATCGGAGCCAACACCGGGGAGCTGTTTTTT.

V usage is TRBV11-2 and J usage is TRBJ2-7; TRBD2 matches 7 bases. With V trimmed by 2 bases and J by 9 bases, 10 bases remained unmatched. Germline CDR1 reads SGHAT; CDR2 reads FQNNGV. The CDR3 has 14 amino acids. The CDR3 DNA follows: TGTGCCAGCAGCTTAAGCGGGGCCCCCCGGGGGCAGTACTTC. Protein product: CASSLSGAPRGQYF.

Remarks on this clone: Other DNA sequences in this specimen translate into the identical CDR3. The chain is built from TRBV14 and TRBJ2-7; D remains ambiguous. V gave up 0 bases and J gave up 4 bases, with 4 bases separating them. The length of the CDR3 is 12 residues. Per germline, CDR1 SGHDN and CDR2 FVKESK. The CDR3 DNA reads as TGTGCCAGCAGCCAAGATGGTTACGAGCAGTACTTC. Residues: CASSQDGYEQYF.

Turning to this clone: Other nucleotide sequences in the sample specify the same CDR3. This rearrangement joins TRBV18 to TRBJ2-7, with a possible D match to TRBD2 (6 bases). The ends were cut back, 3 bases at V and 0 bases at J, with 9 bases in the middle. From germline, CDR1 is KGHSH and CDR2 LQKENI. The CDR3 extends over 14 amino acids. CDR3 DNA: TGTGCCAGCTCACCGACCGGGAGCTCCTACGAGCAGTACTTC. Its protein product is CASSPTGSSYEQYF.

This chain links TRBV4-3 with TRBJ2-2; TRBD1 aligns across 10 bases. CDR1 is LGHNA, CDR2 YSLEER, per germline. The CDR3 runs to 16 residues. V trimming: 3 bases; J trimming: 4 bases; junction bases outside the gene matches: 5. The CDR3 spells CASSHPGQGSTGELFF. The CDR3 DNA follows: TGCGCCAGCAGCCATCCGGGACAGGGGTCCACCGGGGAGCTGTTTTTT.

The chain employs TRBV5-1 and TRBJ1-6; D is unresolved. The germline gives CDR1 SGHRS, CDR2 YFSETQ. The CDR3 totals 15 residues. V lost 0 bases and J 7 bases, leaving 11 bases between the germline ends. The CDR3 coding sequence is TGCGCCAGCAGCTTGGAATTAGGAAGGAATTCACCCCTCCACTTT. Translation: CASSLELGRNSPLHF.

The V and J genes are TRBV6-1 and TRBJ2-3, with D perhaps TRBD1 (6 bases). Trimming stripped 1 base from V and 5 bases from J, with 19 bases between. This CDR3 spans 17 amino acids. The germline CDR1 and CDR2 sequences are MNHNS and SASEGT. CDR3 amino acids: CASSEGAGASILDTQYF. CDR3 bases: TGTGCCAGCAGTGAAGGGGCAGGGGCTTCTATTTTAGATACGCAGTATTTT.